The text below deals with one T cell receptor (beta chain). The antigen is undetermined. The sample originates from a study of cytotoxic CD8 clonotypes in ibrutinib-treated CLL. Study summary: Partial response occurred in roughly 25 patients and complete response in 2; at median approximately 68 months, approximately 14 remained remitted and some twelve progressed. Study-wide findings and caveats: Pretreatment clonality was elevated relative to age-matched healthy donors and paralleled circulating CD8+ T-cell counts.

Produced via immunoSEQ multiplex PCR; TCRdb's table is partial and in-frame only. The sample yields tens of thousands of clones, roughly 77% seen once. This CDR3 has 12 residues. V was pared by 4 bases and J by 3 bases, with 8 bases between. CDR1 SGDLS and CDR2 YYNGEE come from the germline V gene. The input for sequencing was PBMCs, taken after 12 months of ibrutinib treatment. The source of this sequence is a human donor with chronic lymphocytic leukemia. This chain joins TRBV9 and TRBJ2-7; no clear D. The CDR3 DNA sequence: TGTGCCAGCAGCCCGGACGACTACGAGCAGTACTTC. It encodes CASSPDDYEQYF.